What follows are 18 T cell receptor beta chains derived from one specimen sequenced in a study of shared clonotypes between healthy human individuals (TCRdb year 2020). The library was made by the immunoSEQ multiplex PCR assay. TCRdb limited this immuneACCESS table to in-frame rearrangements with V and J called. A share of clones is missing; checked studies link under half to unresolved V genes, and the rest is unexplained. This sample holds approximately 2.1 million clones; more than 80% were observed only once. Clones ranked in the top ten supply 0.39% of the sample. Sequenced input: naive CD4+ T cells from PBMCs. This sample's cell subset or site label indicates: CD45RA+ positively selected. The receptors come from a man aged 18 to 29 in good health. Some clones in this sample may be carry-over from other donors' samples.

CDR3 nucleotide sequence: TGTGCCAGCAGGCACCTTGACAGTAACACTGAAGCTTTCTTT. Amino acid sequence: CASRHLDSNTEAFF. The chain carries TRBV6-6 and TRBJ1-1; TRBD1 is a possible D gene (5 bases). Germline-derived CDR1 and CDR2 are MNHNY and SVGAGI (reference sequence). V was shortened by 6 bases and J by 2 bases, with 13 bases between the two germline ends. CDR3 size: 14 residues.

The gene calls are TRBV9 and TRBJ1-3; D not certain. Deletions cut 6 bases from V and 0 bases from J, with 7 bases between. The CDR3 has 13 residues. CDR1 and CDR2 from the germline V gene are SGDLS and YYNGEE. The CDR3 nucleotides are TGTGCCAGCACAGCAGACTCTGGAAACACCATATATTTT. Translating gives CASTADSGNTIYF.

The chain recombines TRBV11-3 with TRBJ2-7; tentatively, D is TRBD1 (6 bases). V was pared by 5 bases and J by 3 bases, with 14 bases between. Germline values: CDR1 SGHNT, CDR2 YENEEA. The CDR3 length is 14 residues. The CDR3 spells CASSSGQKSYEQYF. CDR3 sequence (DNA): TGTGCCAGCAGCAGCGGACAGAAGAGCTACGAGCAGTACTTC.

The chain couples TRBV6-6 to TRBJ2-7; D not resolved. This CDR3 region has 14 residues. Germline assignment: CDR1 MNHNY and CDR2 SVGAGI (reference sequence). V was pared by 1 base and J by 2 bases, with 9 bases between. CDR3 sequence (DNA): TGTGCCAGCAGTTACTTTCTTGGAGCCTACGAGCAGTACTTC. Amino acids: CASSYFLGAYEQYF.

The rearrangement uses TRBV18 and TRBJ2-7; 9 nucleotides line up with TRBD1. The CDR3 has 15 amino acids. V trimming: 3 bases; J trimming: 3 bases; junction bases outside the gene matches: 6. Germline CDR1 KGHSH, CDR2 LQKENI. The chain's CDR3 is CASSPGQGSYYEQYF. CDR3 nucleotide sequence: TGTGCCAGCTCACCCGGACAGGGGAGTTACTACGAGCAGTACTTC.

This chain links TRBV7-3 with TRBJ2-5; 8 bases map to TRBD1. The CDR3 has 15 residues. Per the germline V gene, CDR1 is SGHTA and CDR2 is FQGTGA. V gave up 2 bases and J gave up 3 bases; unmatched junction bases: 5. The CDR3 sequence is CASSLSGTGEETQYF. DNA of the CDR3: TGTGCCAGCAGCTTATCCGGGACAGGAGAAGAGACCCAGTACTTC.

This chain uses TRBV6-1 with TRBJ2-2; D is unclear. Trimming left V 3 bases short and J 4 bases short, with 9 bases between. The CDR3 sequence is 14 residues long. From germline, CDR1 is MNHNS and CDR2 SASEGT. For the CDR3, the DNA is TGTGCCAGCAGTGACGGCTGGGGCACCGGGGAGCTGTTTTTT. It yields the protein CASSDGWGTGELFF.

In regard to this clone: Other DNA sequences in this specimen translate into the identical CDR3. This chain connects TRBV5-4 to TRBJ2-7; D might be TRBD1 (5 bases). Trimming stripped 0 bases from V and 0 bases from J, with 7 bases between. Per germline, CDR1 SGHNT and CDR2 YYREEE (reference sequence). The CDR3 runs to 14 residues. CDR3 bases: TGTGCCAGCAGCTTGGGACAGAACTCCTACGAGCAGTACTTC. This translates into CASSLGQNSYEQYF.

The V call is TRBV5-1, the J call TRBJ1-1; D gene uncertain. The V end lost 4 bases, the J end lost 3 bases, and 13 bases lay between the germline ends. CDR1 and CDR2 (germline): SGHRS, YFSETQ. This CDR3 has 14 residues. As DNA, the CDR3 is TGCGCCAGCAGCAGTTCCCGGGTCGACACTGAAGCTTTCTTT. Amino acids: CASSSSRVDTEAFF.

The chain has TRBV15 and TRBJ2-7; TRBD1 or TRBD2 may be the D gene (5 bases each). Trimming took 2 bases from V and 3 from J, leaving 11 bases between them. Germline V CDR1 and CDR2: LNHNV, YYDKDF (reference sequence). The CDR3 is 14 amino acids. The CDR3: CATSRPGTGYEQYF. The CDR3 nucleotides are TGTGCCACCAGCAGACCCGGGACCGGCTACGAGCAGTACTTC.

The rearrangement joins TRBV6-1 to TRBJ1-5; perhaps TRBD1 as D (6 bases). The CDR3 runs to 15 residues. Trimming took 5 bases from V and 6 from J, leaving 17 bases between them. Germline-derived CDR1 and CDR2 are MNHNS and SASEGT. The CDR3 here is CASSPRRGDGQPQHF. CDR3 DNA: TGTGCCAGCAGTCCCCGAAGGGGGGACGGTCAGCCCCAGCATTTT.

J is TRBJ2-7 and V is TRBV9, with 10 bases identical to TRBD1. Germline V CDR1 and CDR2: SGDLS, YYNGEE. The CDR3 runs 17 residues. The ends lost 4 bases at V and 2 bases at J; junction bases unmatched: 12. The CDR3 here is CASSPASGQGTPYEQYF. CDR3 DNA: TGTGCCAGCAGCCCCGCGTCGGGACAGGGGACCCCCTACGAGCAGTACTTC.

The V and J genes are TRBV28 and TRBJ1-4; no reliable D call. The CDR3 is 15 residues long. Germline values: CDR1 MDHEN, CDR2 SYDVKM. V was cut by 5 bases and J by 7 bases, with 17 bases left in between. CDR3 residues: CASSLSNYLTEKLFF. In DNA form, the CDR3 reads TGTGCCAGCAGTCTCTCGAACTATCTTACTGAAAAACTGTTTTTT.

Concerning this clone itself: The same CDR3 is also encoded by other DNA sequences in this sample. CDR3 DNA: TGCGCCAGCAGCCCAGAAGCCGGGAGCACTGAAGCTTTCTTT. Encoded protein: CASSPEAGSTEAFF. V gene TRBV5-1 combines with J gene TRBJ1-1; D is unresolved. V dropped 4 bases and J dropped 4 bases, with 14 bases sitting between them. Germline V gene sequence: CDR1 SGHRS, CDR2 YFSETQ. The CDR3 sequence is 14 residues long.

The chain links TRBV18 to TRBJ2-1, with D tentatively TRBD1 or TRBD2 (5 bases each). The CDR3 runs 14 residues. Germline V gives CDR1 KGHSH, CDR2 LQKENI. The ends were cut back, 3 bases at V and 6 bases at J, with 12 bases in the middle. In nucleotides, the CDR3 is TGTGCCAGCTCACCCGGGGACCCTTTCAATGAGCAGTTCTTC. It specifies CASSPGDPFNEQFF.

Only a few counts were recorded for this clone. This chain connects TRBV29-1 to TRBJ1-1; D perhaps matches TRBD1 (5 bases). The CDR3 has 12 residues. V lost 4 bases and J 2 bases, leaving 8 bases between the germline ends. Germline CDR1 SQVTM, CDR2 ANQGSEA. CDR3 sequence (DNA): TGCAGCGTTGGGGGGTTCAACACTGAAGCTTTCTTT. This gives the protein CSVGGFNTEAFF.

The chain employs TRBV15 and TRBJ2-7; the match to TRBD2 covers 7 bases. Germline V lookup: CDR1 LNHNV, CDR2 YYDKDF (reference sequence). Trimming took 0 bases from V and 5 from J; bases not matched to a gene: 4. The CDR3 length is 14 residues. The chain's CDR3 is CATSRDRGTNEQYF. The CDR3 bases are TGTGCCACCAGCAGAGATCGAGGGACTAACGAGCAGTACTTC.

In its sample, this clone was seen a few times. Other DNA sequences from this sample encode an identical CDR3 as well. The V and J genes are TRBV7-8 and TRBJ1-1; D remains ambiguous. This CDR3 comprises 13 residues. V was cut by 8 bases and J by 1 base, with 11 bases left in between. CDR1 SGHVS and CDR2 FQNEAQ come from the germline V gene. CDR3 bases: TGTGCCAGCTCCTTAGTTAAGAACACTGAAGCTTTCTTT. This sequence encodes CASSLVKNTEAFF.